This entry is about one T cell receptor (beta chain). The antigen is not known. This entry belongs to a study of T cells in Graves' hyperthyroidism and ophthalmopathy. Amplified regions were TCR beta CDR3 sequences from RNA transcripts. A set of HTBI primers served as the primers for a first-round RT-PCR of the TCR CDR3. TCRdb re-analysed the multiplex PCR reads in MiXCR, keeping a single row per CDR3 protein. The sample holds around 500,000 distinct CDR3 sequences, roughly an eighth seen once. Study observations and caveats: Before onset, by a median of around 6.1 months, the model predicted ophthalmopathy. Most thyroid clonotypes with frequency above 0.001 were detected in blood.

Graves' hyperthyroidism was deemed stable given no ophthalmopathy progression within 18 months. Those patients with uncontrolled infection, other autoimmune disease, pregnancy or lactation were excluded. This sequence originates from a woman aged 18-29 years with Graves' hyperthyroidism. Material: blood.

The CDR3 reads CASRLGGFDQPQHF. For the CDR3, the DNA is TGTGCCAGCCGACTCGGGGGTTTCGATCAGCCCCAGCATTTT. The chain recombines TRBV18 with TRBJ1-5; D perhaps matches TRBD1 (5 bases). The CDR3 spans 14 residues. Trimming cost V 8 bases and J 5 bases, with 16 bases left between them. Germline-derived CDR1 and CDR2 are KGHSH and LQKENI.